These T cell receptor beta chains were read from a single sample in a study of blood T cell repertoires in COVID-19. Only in-frame clones appear in the TCRdb table, and some are missing; sequencing was by immunoSEQ multiplex PCR. This table has 250,000 or so clones, 92% appearing once. The sample taken for sequencing was peripheral blood. The receptors shown here come from a man aged 25-45 years with COVID-19, enrolled during active disease. Each CDR3 is given with its conserved first and last residue. Fields, in order: D gene, J gene, clone size, V gene, CDR3 DNA, CDR3 protein. The D gene is left open where the match is weak. For some rows the clone size is stated as once, few or many, or as a class when expanded; others skip it.

>.|TRBJ1-4|.|TRBV15
TGTGCCACCAGCAGAACATCAACTAATGAAAAACTGTTTTTT
CATSRTSTNEKLFF
>.|TRBJ1-1|.|TRBV5-4
TGTGCCAGCAGCTCCAGGACGGGGGACACTGAAGCTTTCTTT
CASSSRTGDTEAFF
>.|TRBJ2-5|.|TRBV10-1
TGCGCCAGCAGCGGGAACTTACAAGAGACCCAGTACTTC
CASSGNLQETQYF
>.|TRBJ2-3|.|TRBV5-4
TGTGCCAGCAGCCAGCCACAGGGAGTTGATACGCAGTATTTT
CASSQPQGVDTQYF
>TRBD2|TRBJ2-7|few|TRBV5-4
TGTGCCAGCAGCCCCGGGACTAGCGGGGAGACCTACGAGCAGTACTTC
CASSPGTSGETYEQYF
>.|TRBJ1-2|.|TRBV4-1
TGCGCCAGCAGCCAAGAGGCGCAGGGATCCGGCTACACCTTC
CASSQEAQGSGYTF
>TRBD1|TRBJ2-7|.|TRBV6-5
TGTGCCAGCAGCCCCGGACAGGGAAGCCACGAGCAGTACTTC
CASSPGQGSHEQYF
>TRBD2|TRBJ2-1|.|TRBV18
TGTGCCAGCTCACCAGAGGGGGGACTAGTCTATAATGAGCAGTTCTTC
CASSPEGGLVYNEQFF
>.|TRBJ2-3|.|TRBV5-4
TGTGCCAGCAGCTTGGGCAGCGTAGCTCGCACAGATACGCAGTATTTT
CASSLGSVARTDTQYF
>.|TRBJ2-3|.|TRBV4-1
TGCGCCAGCAGCCAAGGCGATGTCGGACTGGGACTAGATACGCAGTATTTT
CASSQGDVGLGLDTQYF
>.|TRBJ1-3|.|TRBV23-1
TGCGCCAGCAGTCACCCAGAGGGTTCTAGTGGAAACACCATATATTTT
CASSHPEGSSGNTIYF
>TRBD2|TRBJ2-5|.|TRBV4-1
TGCGCCAGCAGCCCCCGGACCATTCTAGCGGGGAGCCAAGAGACCCAGTACTTC
CASSPRTILAGSQETQYF
>TRBD1|TRBJ1-6|.|TRBV23-1
TGCGCCAGCAGTCAATCACCAGGGGGCGCTTTCATATCACCCCTCCACTTT
CASSQSPGGAFISPLHF